The source of this T cell receptor (beta chain) is a study of T cell responses to AZD1222 COVID-19 vaccine. Study-wide points: Dominant at 160-218 and 743-854, vaccine-associated CD4 TCRs also spanned spike. Variant regions that are unmutated are reportedly the target of nearly half of spike-specific TCRs. Two AZD1222 doses significantly raised spike-specific TCR breadth and depth over controls.

This clone occurred once. Its antigen is as yet unknown. TCRdb's copy holds only in-frame clones and misses some; the assay was immunoSEQ multiplex PCR. The sample gives 150,000 to 180,000 clones, around 85% of which show up once; 5.5% to 6% is in the top ten. This specimen was peripheral blood, taken on day 0 of MenACWY control vaccination. The origin of this receptor is an adult in good health.

In nucleotides, the CDR3 is TGTGCCAGCGTACCGCGGCAGGGCTATGGCTACACCTTC. Translated: CASVPRQGYGYTF. The chain has TRBV16 and TRBJ1-2; D perhaps matches TRBD1 (5 bases). Trimming stripped 8 bases from V and 4 bases from J, with 14 bases between. Germline-derived CDR1 and CDR2 are KGHSY and FQNENV. The CDR3 has 13 amino acids.